This TCR beta chain comes out of a study of blood T cell repertoires in COVID-19. The assay was immunoSEQ multiplex PCR, and TCRdb's table has in-frame clones only and misses some. Of around 280,000 clones in the sample, 85% to 90% were seen once. This CDR3 has 18 amino acids. V lost 4 bases to trimming and J lost 4 bases; unmatched junction nucleotides: 12. CDR1 is SGDLS, CDR2 YYNGEE, per germline. The chain carries TRBV9 and TRBJ2-2; 11 nucleotides match TRBD2. Sequenced: PBMCs or T cells enriched from blood (not recorded which). This TCR was recovered from a woman aged 18-35 years with acute COVID-19. The CDR3 DNA is TGTGCCAGCAGCCTAACACTGGGACTAGCGGAGCCCACCGGGGAGCTGTTTTTT. Its translation: CASSLTLGLAEPTGELFF.